The following is a TCR beta chain sequence with its context. What it binds is not known. The data stem from a study of T cell repertoires in cytomegalovirus infection. Study summary: Public TCR beta signatures indicated both CMV infection and matching HLA type. Whole-study findings and limits: The cumulative frequency of public TCR beta families distinguished individuals who carried CMV together with the relevant HLA. It was HLA-C-restricted CMV-specific TCR beta clonotypes that dominated the response ex vivo.

TCRdb itself ran the reads through MiXCR, one entry per CDR3 protein. The sample records around 350,000 distinct CDR3 sequences, about a sixth being singletons. This clonotype was obtained from a human donor in good health (CMV status not recorded). Some clones in this sample may be carry-over from other donors' samples. Material: PBMCs.

DNA for the CDR3: TGCGCCAGCAGCTGGCAGACTAAAGAGACCCAGTACTTC. Amino acid sequence: CASSWQTKETQYF. The genes are TRBV5-1 and TRBJ2-5; D might be TRBD2 (5 bases). Trimming stripped 3 bases from V and 3 bases from J, with 9 bases between. The CDR3 runs 13 residues. The germline V gene encodes CDR1 SGHRS and CDR2 YFSETQ.